The 12 T cell receptor beta chains below were found in one sample sequenced in a study of CD8+ T cells in alopecia areata. The sequencing template was cDNA reverse transcribed from extracted RNA. Profiled with immunoSEQ multiplex PCR; TCRdb holds only in-frame clones, not every one. Seen here are 270,000 or so clones, 58% observed once, and the top ten hold less than 2%. The treatment here: oral pan-JAK inhibitor, 5-10 mg twice daily. Sequences were derived from CD4+ T cells sorted from blood, sampled at week 24, from a patient treated with tofacitinib. Receptors originate from a human donor with alopecia areata.

This chain connects TRBV30 to TRBJ1-2; D ambiguous. CDR3 size: 11 residues. Trimming pared 5 bases from V and 4 bases from J, leaving 8 bases between. Germline values: CDR1 GTSNPN, CDR2 SVGIG (reference sequence). The CDR3 region is CAWGRTYGYTF. CDR3 sequence (DNA): TGTGCCTGGGGCAGGACCTATGGCTACACCTTC.

The chain combines TRBV19 with TRBJ2-5, with 7 bases that match TRBD1. Germline-derived CDR1 and CDR2 are LNHDA and SQIVND (reference sequence). V trimming: 6 bases; J trimming: 0 bases; junction bases outside the gene matches: 4. This CDR3 spans 14 amino acids. The CDR3 spells CASRPGQYQETQYF. In DNA, the CDR3 is TGTGCCAGTAGGCCGGGACAGTACCAAGAGACCCAGTACTTC.

Comments on this clone: The sample holds other DNA sequences that translate to the same CDR3. The V call is TRBV15, the J call TRBJ2-5, with TRBD2 matching 11 bases. This CDR3 contains 14 residues. V gave up 3 bases and J gave up 3 bases; unmatched junction bases: 0. Germline CDR1 LNHNV, CDR2 YYDKDF (reference sequence). As DNA, the CDR3 is TGTGCCACCAGCAGGGGACTAGCGGAAGAGACCCAGTACTTC. The encoded protein is CATSRGLAEETQYF.

The sample holds one count of this clone. The rearrangement joins TRBV7-2 to TRBJ1-1, with D possibly matching TRBD1 (5 bases). There are 13 residues in the CDR3. Germline CDR1 is SGHTA and CDR2 is FQGNSA. Trimming cost V 7 bases and J 1 base, with 10 bases left between them. The CDR3 nucleotides are TGTGCCAGCATACAGGCCCCGAACACTGAAGCTTTCTTT. Translation: CASIQAPNTEAFF.

The rearrangement joins TRBV7-6 to TRBJ2-5; D not certain. Germline-derived CDR1 and CDR2 are SGHVS and FNYEAQ. The V gene lost 7 bases and the J gene lost 1 base, with 7 bases spanning the gap. CDR3 size: 12 residues. CDR3 coding DNA: TGTGCCAGCACCGCACGCCAAGAGACCCAGTACTTC. This translates into CASTARQETQYF.

The V gene is TRBV6-5, the J gene TRBJ2-5; D is ambiguous. Germline values: CDR1 MNHEY, CDR2 SVGAGI. V was pared by 6 bases and J by 2 bases, with 7 bases between. This CDR3 comprises 12 residues. CDR3 nucleotide sequence: TGTGCCAGCAGGTCCCTACAAGAGACCCAGTACTTC. Amino acids: CASRSLQETQYF.

This clone was seen a few times. Within the sample, other DNA sequences also encode this same CDR3. V is TRBV5-1 and J is TRBJ1-6; unclear D gene. Trimming took 0 bases from V and 4 from J, leaving 5 bases between them. The CDR3 length is 14 residues. Germline loops: CDR1 SGHRS, CDR2 YFSETQ. The CDR3 DNA sequence: TGCGCCAGCAGCTTGGGGGATTATAATTCACCCCTCCACTTT. This translates into CASSLGDYNSPLHF. The variable domain in full, completed from reference TRBV5-1 and TRBJ1-6, reads KAGVTQTPRYLIKTRGQQVTLSCSPISGHRSVSWYQQTPGQGLQFLFEYFSETQRNKGNFPGRFSGRQFSNSRSEMNVSTLELGDSALYLCASSLGDYNSPLHFGNGTRLTVT.

This clone was recorded only once. This chain connects TRBV27 to TRBJ2-4; D unresolved. The germline V gene encodes CDR1 MNHEY and CDR2 SMNVEV (reference sequence). The CDR3 is 15 residues long. The V end lost 7 bases, the J end lost 2 bases, and 15 bases lay between the germline ends. CDR3 amino acids: CASIGLGSPKNIQYF. CDR3 nucleotide sequence: TGTGCCAGCATCGGTCTTGGCTCCCCCAAAAACATTCAGTACTTC.

J is TRBJ1-5 and V is TRBV30; no clear D. Trimming took 5 bases from V and 7 from J, leaving 12 bases between them. Per the germline V gene, CDR1 is GTSNPN and CDR2 is SVGIG (reference sequence). This CDR3 is built from 12 residues. The CDR3 loop is CAWSLPRQPQHF. The CDR3 nucleotides read TGTGCCTGGTCTTTACCACGCCAGCCCCAGCATTTT.

This clone was recorded a few times. This chain uses TRBV7-2 with TRBJ1-2, with D unresolved. This CDR3 contains 16 residues. Germline assignment: CDR1 SGHTA and CDR2 FQGNSA. The V end was cut by 5 bases, the J end by 2 bases, with 18 bases between. CDR3 coding DNA: TGTGCCAGCAGCCGCGACCCCGGGTCGGGAAACTATGGCTACACCTTC. This gives the protein CASSRDPGSGNYGYTF.

This clone was seen more than once but under ten times. The rearrangement uses TRBV28 and TRBJ2-3, with 7 positions matching TRBD1. Germline assignment: CDR1 MDHEN and CDR2 SYDVKM. CDR3 length: 13 amino acids. Germline trimming cut 6 bases from V and 6 bases from J; bases unmatched to any gene: 6. The CDR3 reads CASSSGQLDTQYF. CDR3 nucleotide sequence: TGTGCCAGCAGCTCGGGACAGCTCGATACGCAGTATTTT.

This clone showed up just a few times. This chain joins TRBV5-6 and TRBJ2-7; D perhaps matches TRBD2 (7 bases). The CDR3 loop spans 19 amino acids. With 4 bases removed from V and 4 bases from J, the gap between germline ends came to 30 bases. Looked up from germline, CDR1 is SGHDT and CDR2 is YYEEEE. This CDR3 reads CASSELGPQRFGGLYEQYF. CDR3 in DNA: TGTGCCAGCAGCGAACTAGGCCCGCAGAGATTCGGGGGGCTTTACGAGCAGTACTTC.